This T cell receptor beta chain is from a study of CD8 T cells in Susac syndrome. While CD8+ and CD4+ T cells were isolated negatively, TEMRA cells were enriched by FACS. With random hexamers, roughly 0.45 to 1 ug RNA was reverse transcribed. The amplification used immunoSEQ multiplex PCR on TCR beta CDR3; it spanned 54 Vbeta and 13 Jbeta. TCRdb processed the immunoSEQ multiplex PCR reads anew with MiXCR; each CDR3 protein has one entry. The sample lists 160,000 or so distinct CDR3 sequences; approximately 94% were seen once. Sequencing used CD4+ T cells from PBMCs. This sequence was found in a human donor with multiple sclerosis.

CDR3 sequence (DNA): TGTGCCAGCAGTTACGGCGGGGCTGGACAGCCCCAGCATTTT. Translated: CASSYGGAGQPQHF. This chain joins TRBV6-2 or TRBV6-3 and TRBJ1-5; a possible D gene is TRBD1 (5 bases). The germline CDR1 and CDR2 sequences are MNHEY and SVGEGT. V lost 2 bases and J 7 bases, leaving 12 bases between the germline ends. The CDR3 extends over 14 amino acids.